The next 21 T cell receptor beta chains were all read from a single sample in a study of shared clonotypes between healthy human individuals. TCRdb's table, derived via immunoSEQ multiplex PCR, lists solely in-frame clones and lacks some. Of some 2,500,000 clones in the sample, approximately 94% are singletons; the top ten hold around 0.4%. The source material was naive CD4+ T cells from PBMCs. Subset specified: CD45RA+ positively selected. These receptors originate from a man between 18 and 35 years old in good health. Some clones in this sample may be carry-over from other donors' samples.

The V gene is TRBV29-1, the J gene TRBJ2-3; TRBD1 agrees at 9 bases. V was clipped by 6 bases and J by 3 bases; unmatched bases: 7. Germline V CDR1 and CDR2: SQVTM, ANQGSEA. The CDR3 consists of 14 residues. CDR3 bases: TGCAGCGTGGGGGGACAGGGAGAAACAGATACGCAGTATTTT. This gives the protein CSVGGQGETDTQYF.

The chain couples TRBV6-4 to TRBJ2-3; D gene unclear. The V gene's germline CDR1 is MRHNA and CDR2 SNTAGT. This CDR3 comprises 15 residues. V shed 8 bases and J shed 4 bases, with 19 bases lying between them. The chain's CDR3 is CASRRTATAADTQYF. The DNA of the CDR3 is TGTGCCAGCCGTAGGACGGCTACAGCCGCAGATACGCAGTATTTT.

The chain has TRBV10-1 and TRBJ2-7, with 8 bases identical to TRBD2. With V trimmed by 0 bases and J by 4 bases, 5 bases remained unmatched. Germline CDR1 and CDR2: WNHNN and SYGVQD (reference sequence). This CDR3 comprises 15 residues. The CDR3 region has the DNA TGCGCCAGCAGTGAGTCCACTAGCGGAGAATACGAGCAGTACTTC. It encodes CASSESTSGEYEQYF.

V and J are TRBV7-3 and TRBJ1-5; a possible D gene is TRBD1 (5 bases). CDR1 and CDR2 (germline): SGHTA, FQGTGA. The CDR3 totals 14 residues. Trimming left V 11 bases short and J 7 bases short, with 21 bases between. CDR3 nucleotide sequence: TGTGCCTCCCCTTGTGGGGCAGGAGGACAGCCCCAGCATTTT. It encodes CASPCGAGGQPQHF.

V is TRBV4-1 and J is TRBJ1-5, with D possibly being TRBD1 (6 bases). V dropped 4 bases and J dropped 0 bases, with 19 bases sitting between them. This CDR3 is 18 amino acids long. Germline V gene lookup returns CDR1 MGHRA and CDR2 YSYEKL. For the CDR3, the DNA is TGCGCCAGCAGCCGCGGGACACCCGGCCCTTATAGCAATCAGCCCCAGCATTTT. Translation gives CASSRGTPGPYSNQPQHF.

This clone appeared a single time. This sequence joins TRBV27 and TRBJ2-3, with TRBD2 matching 8 bases. The CDR3 length is 17 residues. Germline trimming cut 5 bases from V and 1 base from J; bases unmatched to any gene: 11. Germline V CDR1 and CDR2: MNHEY, SMNVEV (reference sequence). The chain's CDR3 is CASSPALRGLGTDTQYF. In DNA form, the CDR3 reads TGTGCCAGCAGTCCCGCCCTCCGGGGACTAGGCACAGATACGCAGTATTTT.

The V and J genes are TRBV19 and TRBJ2-6; D gene ambiguous. The V end was cut by 5 bases, the J end by 0 bases, with 11 bases between. Per the germline V gene, CDR1 is LNHDA and CDR2 is SQIVND (reference sequence). The CDR3 runs to 16 residues. In DNA form, the CDR3 reads TGTGCCAGTAGTCCTGACGGACGCTCTGGGGCCAACGTCCTGACTTTC. It translates to CASSPDGRSGANVLTF.

The rearrangement joins TRBV6-6 to TRBJ1-1; tentatively, D is TRBD1 (5 bases). Per germline, CDR1 MNHNY and CDR2 SVGAGI (reference sequence). The CDR3 has 12 residues. V lost 6 bases to trimming and J lost 4 bases, with 9 bases between them. CDR3 sequence reads: CASRNRITEAFF. CDR3 nucleotide sequence: TGTGCCAGCAGAAACAGGATCACTGAAGCTTTCTTT.

V and J are TRBV9 and TRBJ1-4, with 9 positions matching TRBD1. Trimming took 4 bases from V and 8 from J; bases not matched to a gene: 9. The CDR3 totals 15 residues. Germline CDR1 is SGDLS and CDR2 is YYNGEE. The CDR3 here is CASSSTGGTIEKLFF. DNA of the CDR3: TGTGCCAGCAGCTCGACAGGGGGAACAATCGAAAAACTGTTTTTT. The full variable domain, in which reference TRBV9 and TRBJ1-4 provide the parts outside the CDR3, is DSGVTQTPKHLITATGQRVTLRCSPRSGDLSVYWYQQSLDQGLQFLIQYYNGEERAKGNILERFSAQQFPDLHSELNLSSLELGDSALYFCASSSTGGTIEKLFFGSGTQLSVL.

V is TRBV6-5 and J is TRBJ2-5, with D unresolved. The CDR3 has 15 amino acids. Trimming pared 0 bases from V and 5 bases from J, leaving 13 bases between. The germline V gene encodes CDR1 MNHEY and CDR2 SVGAGI. The CDR3 spells CASSYSAIRPETQYF. CDR3 DNA sequence: TGTGCCAGCAGTTACTCGGCCATCCGTCCCGAGACCCAGTACTTC.

Turning to this clone: Within the sample, other DNA sequences also encode this same CDR3. V is TRBV28 and J is TRBJ1-2; D is unresolved. Germline V gives CDR1 MDHEN, CDR2 SYDVKM. This CDR3 contains 13 residues. V was shortened by 3 bases and J by 4 bases, with 9 bases between the two germline ends. The CDR3 DNA follows: TGTGCCAGCAGTTTCAGAGCGAGCTATGGCTACACCTTC. Translating gives CASSFRASYGYTF.

This clone appeared a single time. The rearrangement joins TRBV29-1 to TRBJ2-3, with TRBD1 matching over 9 bases. The CDR3 has 14 amino acids. Trimming at V came to 7 bases and at J to 4 bases, leaving 9 bases not matched to a gene. Per germline, CDR1 SQVTM and CDR2 ANQGSEA. As DNA, the CDR3 is TGCAGCGGTACCCCGGGACAGGGACCAGATACGCAGTATTTT. Residues: CSGTPGQGPDTQYF.

This clone has only a few counts. This chain links TRBV5-1 with TRBJ1-1, with TRBD1 identical over 7 bases. The CDR3 sequence is 12 residues long. Germline V gene lookup returns CDR1 SGHRS and CDR2 YFSETQ. V shed 4 bases, J shed 6 bases, and the junction held 3 bases outside the gene matches. CDR3 nucleotide sequence: TGCGCCAGCAGCGGTACAGGGGCTGAAGCTTTCTTT. It specifies CASSGTGAEAFF.

This clone has a handful of counts. V gene TRBV5-6 combines with J gene TRBJ2-2, with a tentative D call TRBD2 (5 bases). V was shortened by 0 bases and J by 6 bases, with 12 bases between the two germline ends. This CDR3 is built from 15 residues. From germline, CDR1 is SGHDT and CDR2 YYEEEE. CDR3 in DNA: TGTGCCAGCAGCTTGGTAGGGTTTAGCGCCGGGGAGCTGTTTTTT. As protein: CASSLVGFSAGELFF. The variable domain in full, completed from reference TRBV5-6 and TRBJ2-2, reads DAGVTQSPTHLIKTRGQQVTLRCSPKSGHDTVSWYQQALGQGPQFIFQYYEEEERQRGNFPDRFSGHQFPNYSSELNVNALLLGDSALYLCASSLVGFSAGELFFGEGSRLTVL.

This sequence joins TRBV9 and TRBJ2-7, with 9 bases matching TRBD1. There are 16 residues in the CDR3. Germline lookup yields CDR1 SGDLS and CDR2 YYNGEE. Trimming took 4 bases from V and 7 from J; bases not matched to a gene: 15. Here the CDR3 reads CASSPRTRTGAGEQYF. DNA of the CDR3: TGTGCCAGCAGCCCTAGAACAAGGACAGGGGCAGGGGAGCAGTACTTC.

This chain's CDR3 is CASSLTLAGPYNEQFF. The DNA for the CDR3 is TGTGCCAGCAGTTTAACATTGGCGGGACCATACAATGAGCAGTTCTTC. The gene calls are TRBV28 and TRBJ2-1; D is possibly TRBD2 (6 bases). V lost 2 bases and J 4 bases, leaving 15 bases between the germline ends. The CDR3 covers 16 residues. CDR1 and CDR2 (germline): MDHEN, SYDVKM.

This chain links TRBV19 with TRBJ1-5; TRBD1 matches at 7 bases. V lost 1 base to trimming and J lost 7 bases; unmatched junction nucleotides: 13. Germline lookup yields CDR1 LNHDA and CDR2 SQIVND (reference sequence). This CDR3 contains 17 residues. The CDR3 region is CASSIAPGGHRRQPQHF. The CDR3 DNA reads as TGTGCCAGTAGTATAGCTCCAGGGGGGCATAGGAGACAGCCCCAGCATTTT.

Regarding this clone: This specimen includes other DNA sequences encoding the same CDR3. This sequence joins TRBV7-3 and TRBJ2-5; maybe TRBD2 (5 bases). The CDR3 is made up of 13 amino acids. The germline V gene encodes CDR1 SGHTA and CDR2 FQGTGA. Trimming cost V 3 bases and J 2 bases, with 7 bases left between them. The CDR3 spells CASSLGGQETQYF. CDR3 DNA: TGTGCCAGCAGCTTGGGCGGGCAAGAGACCCAGTACTTC.

Comments on this clone: This sample also contains other DNA sequences that code for the same CDR3. This chain uses TRBV9 with TRBJ2-3; TRBD1 might be the D (6 bases). Germline V lookup: CDR1 SGDLS, CDR2 YYNGEE. This CDR3 has 14 residues. V shed 1 base and J shed 6 bases, with 12 bases lying between them. The CDR3 region is CASSVLAGADTQYF. The CDR3 nucleotides are TGTGCCAGCAGCGTACTTGCAGGGGCCGATACGCAGTATTTT. The whole variable domain, filled in from reference TRBV9 and TRBJ2-3, reads DSGVTQTPKHLITATGQRVTLRCSPRSGDLSVYWYQQSLDQGLQFLIQYYNGEERAKGNILERFSAQQFPDLHSELNLSSLELGDSALYFCASSVLAGADTQYFGPGTRLTVL.

A single count supports this clone. The gene calls are TRBV25-1 and TRBJ1-6; D is unclear. The CDR3 runs to 15 residues. Between the trimmed V and J ends, which lost 6 bases and 7 bases, there was a span of 16 bases. In germline, CDR1 is MGHDK, CDR2 SYGVNS. CDR3 nucleotides: TGTGCCAGCAGCCTTGGGGTCCTCGGGAATTCACCCCTCCACTTT. Protein: CASSLGVLGNSPLHF.

This rearrangement joins TRBV27 to TRBJ2-7; D gene ambiguous. Germline-derived CDR1 and CDR2 are MNHEY and SMNVEV (reference sequence). The CDR3 consists of 15 residues. V lost 4 bases and J lost 1, with 14 bases in between. CDR3 protein: CASSSPGALSYEQYF. The CDR3 coding sequence is TGTGCCAGCAGTTCGCCAGGCGCCCTTTCCTACGAGCAGTACTTC.